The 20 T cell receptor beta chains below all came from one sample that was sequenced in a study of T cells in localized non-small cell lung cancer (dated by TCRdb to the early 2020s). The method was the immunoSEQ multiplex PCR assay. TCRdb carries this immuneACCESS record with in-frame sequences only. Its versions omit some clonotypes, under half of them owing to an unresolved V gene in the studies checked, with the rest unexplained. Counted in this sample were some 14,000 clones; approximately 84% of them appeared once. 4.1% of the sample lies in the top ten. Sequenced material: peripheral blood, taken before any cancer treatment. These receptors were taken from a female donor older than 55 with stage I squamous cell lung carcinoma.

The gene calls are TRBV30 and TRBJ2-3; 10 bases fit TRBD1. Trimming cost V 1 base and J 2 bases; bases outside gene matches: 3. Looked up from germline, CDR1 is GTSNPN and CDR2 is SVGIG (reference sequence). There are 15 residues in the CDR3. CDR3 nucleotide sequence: TGTGCCTGGAGTGCCGGGACAGGGGCCACAGATACGCAGTATTTT. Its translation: CAWSAGTGATDTQYF.

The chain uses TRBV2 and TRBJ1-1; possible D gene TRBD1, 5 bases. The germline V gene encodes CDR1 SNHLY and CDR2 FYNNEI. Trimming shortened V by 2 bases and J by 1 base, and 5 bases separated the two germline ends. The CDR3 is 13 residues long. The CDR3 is CASSEQGNTEAFF. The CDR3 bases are TGTGCCAGCAGTGAACAGGGGAACACTGAAGCTTTCTTT.

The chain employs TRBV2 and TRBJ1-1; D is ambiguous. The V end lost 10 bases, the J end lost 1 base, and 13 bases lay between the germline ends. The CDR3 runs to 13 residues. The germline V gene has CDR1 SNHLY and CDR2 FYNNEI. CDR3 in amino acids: CATRTRENTEAFF. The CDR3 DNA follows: TGTGCCACCAGGACGAGGGAGAACACTGAAGCTTTCTTT.

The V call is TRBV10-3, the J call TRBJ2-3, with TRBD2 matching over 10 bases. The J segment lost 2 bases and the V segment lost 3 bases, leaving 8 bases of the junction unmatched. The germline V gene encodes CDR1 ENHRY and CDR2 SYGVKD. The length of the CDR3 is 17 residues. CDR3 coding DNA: TGTGCCATCAGTGATTTCCGGACTAGCGGAACCACAGATACGCAGTATTTT. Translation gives CAISDFRTSGTTDTQYF.

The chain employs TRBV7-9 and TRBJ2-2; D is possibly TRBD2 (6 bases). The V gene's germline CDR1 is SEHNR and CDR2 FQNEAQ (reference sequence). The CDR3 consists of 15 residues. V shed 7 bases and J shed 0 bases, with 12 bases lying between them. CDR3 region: CASTYRGTNTGELFF. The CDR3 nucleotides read TGTGCCAGCACTTACCGGGGGACGAACACCGGGGAGCTGTTTTTT.

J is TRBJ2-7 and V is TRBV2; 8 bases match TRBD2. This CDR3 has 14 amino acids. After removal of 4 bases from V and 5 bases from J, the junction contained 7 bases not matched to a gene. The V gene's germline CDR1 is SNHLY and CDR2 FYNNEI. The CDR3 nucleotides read TGTGCCAGCAGTGGGGCGGGGGGCCGCCACGAGCAGTACTTC. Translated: CASSGAGGRHEQYF.

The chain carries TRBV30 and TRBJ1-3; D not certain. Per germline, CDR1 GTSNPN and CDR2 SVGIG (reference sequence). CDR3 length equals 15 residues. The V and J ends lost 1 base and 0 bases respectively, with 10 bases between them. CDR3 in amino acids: CAWSGTTRSGNTIYF. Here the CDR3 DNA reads TGTGCCTGGAGTGGTACAACCCGCTCTGGAAACACCATATATTTT.

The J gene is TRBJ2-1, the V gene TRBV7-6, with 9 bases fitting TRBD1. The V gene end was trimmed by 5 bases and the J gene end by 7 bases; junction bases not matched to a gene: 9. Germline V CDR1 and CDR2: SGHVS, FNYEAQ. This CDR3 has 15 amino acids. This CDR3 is CASSRGTGRGNEQFF. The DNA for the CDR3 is TGTGCCAGCAGCCGCGGGACAGGGCGAGGGAATGAGCAGTTCTTC. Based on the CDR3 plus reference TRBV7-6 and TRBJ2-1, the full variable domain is GAGVSQSPRYKVTKRGQDVALRCDPISGHVSLYWYRQALGQGPEFLTYFNYEAQQDKSGLPNDRFSAERPEGSISTLTIQRTEQRDSAMYRCASSRGTGRGNEQFFGPGTRLTVL.

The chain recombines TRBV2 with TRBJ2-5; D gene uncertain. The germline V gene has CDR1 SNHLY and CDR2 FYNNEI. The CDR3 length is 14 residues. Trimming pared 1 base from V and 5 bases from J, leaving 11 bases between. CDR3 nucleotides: TGTGCCAGCAGTGAAGATCTCTACTCGGAGACCCAGTACTTC. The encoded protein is CASSEDLYSETQYF.

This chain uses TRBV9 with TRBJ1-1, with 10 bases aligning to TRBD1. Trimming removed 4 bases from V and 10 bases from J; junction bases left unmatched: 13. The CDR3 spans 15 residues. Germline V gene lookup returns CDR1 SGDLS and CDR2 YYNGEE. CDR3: CASSRGTGASQGAFF. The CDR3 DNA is TGTGCCAGCAGCCGTGGGACAGGGGCGTCGCAGGGAGCTTTCTTT. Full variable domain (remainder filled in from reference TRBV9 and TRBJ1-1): DSGVTQTPKHLITATGQRVTLRCSPRSGDLSVYWYQQSLDQGLQFLIQYYNGEERAKGNILERFSAQQFPDLHSELNLSSLELGDSALYFCASSRGTGASQGAFFGQGTRLTVV.

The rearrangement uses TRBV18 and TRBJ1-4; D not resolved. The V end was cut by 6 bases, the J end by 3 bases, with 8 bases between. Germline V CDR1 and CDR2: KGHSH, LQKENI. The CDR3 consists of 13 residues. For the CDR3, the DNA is TGTGCCAGCTCCCGGCTGGCTAATGAAAAACTGTTTTTT. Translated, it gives CASSRLANEKLFF.

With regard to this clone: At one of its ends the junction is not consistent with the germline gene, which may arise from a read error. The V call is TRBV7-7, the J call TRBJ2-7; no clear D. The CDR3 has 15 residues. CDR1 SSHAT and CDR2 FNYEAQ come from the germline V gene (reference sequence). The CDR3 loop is CASSLGPPSSYEQYF. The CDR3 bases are TGTGCTAGCAGCTTAGGACCGCCGAGCTCCTACGAGCAGTACTTC.

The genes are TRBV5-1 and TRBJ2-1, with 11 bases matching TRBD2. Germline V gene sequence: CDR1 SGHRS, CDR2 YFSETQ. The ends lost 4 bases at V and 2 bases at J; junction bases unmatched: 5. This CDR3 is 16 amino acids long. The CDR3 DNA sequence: TGCGCCAGCAGCGTGAATAGCGGGGGGGCCTACAATGAGCAGTTCTTC. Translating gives CASSVNSGGAYNEQFF.

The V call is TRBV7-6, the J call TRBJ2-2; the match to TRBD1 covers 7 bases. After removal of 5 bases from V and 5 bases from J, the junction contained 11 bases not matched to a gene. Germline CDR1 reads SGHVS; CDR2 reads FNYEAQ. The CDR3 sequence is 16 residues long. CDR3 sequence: CASSPVRGMITGELFF. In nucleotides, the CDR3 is TGTGCCAGCAGCCCAGTCAGGGGGATGATTACCGGGGAGCTGTTTTTT.

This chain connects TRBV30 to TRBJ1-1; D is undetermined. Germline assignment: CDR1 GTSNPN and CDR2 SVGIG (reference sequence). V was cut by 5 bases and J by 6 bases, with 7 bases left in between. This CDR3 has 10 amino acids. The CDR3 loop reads CAWVHSEAFF. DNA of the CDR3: TGTGCCTGGGTCCACTCTGAAGCTTTCTTT.

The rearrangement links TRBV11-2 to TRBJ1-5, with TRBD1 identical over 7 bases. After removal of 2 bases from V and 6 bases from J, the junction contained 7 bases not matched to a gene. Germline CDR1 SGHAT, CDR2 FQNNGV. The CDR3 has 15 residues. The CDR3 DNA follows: TGTGCCAGCAGCTTACTCCGGACAGGAGGTCAGCCCCAGCATTTT. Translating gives CASSLLRTGGQPQHF.

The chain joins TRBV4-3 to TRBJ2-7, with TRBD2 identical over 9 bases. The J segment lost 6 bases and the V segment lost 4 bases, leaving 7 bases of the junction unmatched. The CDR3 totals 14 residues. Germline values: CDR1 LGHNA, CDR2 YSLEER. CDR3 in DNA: TGCGCCAGCAGCCTTGGGCTAGCGGGGATCGAGCAGTACTTC. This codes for CASSLGLAGIEQYF.

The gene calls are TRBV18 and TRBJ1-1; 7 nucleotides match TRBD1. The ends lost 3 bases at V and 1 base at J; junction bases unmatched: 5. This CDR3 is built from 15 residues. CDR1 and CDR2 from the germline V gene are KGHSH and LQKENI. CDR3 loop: CASSPTGVANTEAFF. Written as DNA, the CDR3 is TGTGCCAGCTCACCTACAGGGGTTGCGAACACTGAAGCTTTCTTT.

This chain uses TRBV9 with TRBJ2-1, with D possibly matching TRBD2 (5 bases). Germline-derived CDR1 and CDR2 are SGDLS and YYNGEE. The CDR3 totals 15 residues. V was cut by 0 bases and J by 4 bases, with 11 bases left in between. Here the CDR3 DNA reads TGTGCCAGCAGCGTAGGTAGCGAACTGTACAATGAGCAGTTCTTC. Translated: CASSVGSELYNEQFF.

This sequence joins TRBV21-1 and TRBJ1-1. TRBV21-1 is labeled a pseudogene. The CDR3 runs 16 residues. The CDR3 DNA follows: TGTGCCAGCAGCCTGGAAGGCTGGAGCGGGAACACTGAAGCTTTCTTT. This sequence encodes CASSLEGWSGNTEAFF.